Below, 29 T cell receptor beta chains from the same sample are listed, as sequenced in a study of OX40 agonist ivuxolimab in advanced cancers. Profiled with immunoSEQ multiplex PCR; TCRdb holds only in-frame clones, not every one. The table shows 60,000 to 85,000 clones, with roughly 80% occurring only once. The material sequenced was CD4+ or CD8+ T cells sorted from blood, taken in a trial of the OX40 agonist ivuxolimab. All receptors derive from an adult with an advanced solid tumor such as melanoma, head and neck, liver or kidney cancer.

The J gene is TRBJ1-2, the V gene TRBV4-3, with D possibly TRBD1 on 5 matching bases. Germline-derived CDR1 and CDR2 are LGHNA and YSLEER. Between the trimmed V and J ends, which lost 4 bases and 5 bases, there was a span of 11 bases. The length of the CDR3 is 13 residues. The chain's CDR3 is CASSPGGGYGYTF. The CDR3 nucleotides are TGCGCCAGCAGCCCTGGCGGGGGGTATGGCTACACCTTC.

The genes are TRBV5-1 and TRBJ2-2, with 7 positions matching TRBD2. This CDR3 has 20 amino acids. CDR1 and CDR2 (germline): SGHRS, YFSETQ. The V and J ends lost 2 bases and 2 bases, in that order; junction bases with no gene match: 18. The CDR3: CASSFGGAGSSIVNTGELFF. CDR3 nucleotide sequence: TGCGCCAGCAGCTTTGGTGGAGCGGGATCCTCAATTGTAAACACCGGGGAGCTGTTTTTT.

This sequence joins TRBV4-1 and TRBJ1-6; 7 bases align to TRBD1. Germline V gene data show CDR1 as MGHRA and CDR2 as YSYEKL. Unmatched junction bases numbered 6, after V lost 3 bases and J lost 7 bases. CDR3 length equals 15 residues. CDR3 coding DNA: TGCGCCAGCAGCCACCCGGACAGGAGGAATTCACCCCTCCACTTT. This gives the protein CASSHPDRRNSPLHF.

This sequence joins TRBV7-9 and TRBJ2-1; no reliable D call. The germline CDR1 and CDR2 sequences are SEHNR and FQNEAQ (reference sequence). CDR3 length: 13 amino acids. Trimming left V 1 base short and J 6 bases short, with 7 bases between. CDR3 nucleotide sequence: TGTGCCAGCAGCTTAGGGGCTACCAATGAGCAGTTCTTC. This encodes CASSLGATNEQFF. The full variable domain, its missing parts supplied by reference TRBV7-9 and TRBJ2-1, is DTGVSQNPRHKITKRGQNVTFRCDPISEHNRLYWYRQTLGQGPEFLTYFQNEAQLEKSRLLSDRFSAERPKGSFSTLEIQRTEQGDSAMYLCASSLGATNEQFFGPGTRLTVL.

In nucleotides, the CDR3 is TGTGCCAGTAACCTGGACAGGAGGGCCTACGAGCAGTACTTC. Protein product: CASNLDRRAYEQYF. The rearrangement links TRBV2 to TRBJ2-7, with D maybe TRBD1 (7 bases). Trimming took off 9 bases at V and 2 bases at J, with 17 bases between the two ends. Germline lookup yields CDR1 SNHLY and CDR2 FYNNEI. The CDR3 is 14 amino acids.

J is TRBJ1-4 and V is TRBV9, with 7 bases identical to TRBD1. The germline V gene encodes CDR1 SGDLS and CDR2 YYNGEE. CDR3 length: 14 residues. V dropped 2 bases and J dropped 4; count of bases not matched to a gene: 2. The CDR3 DNA sequence: TGTGCCAGCAGCGTTACAGGGGATAATGAAAAACTGTTTTTT. This codes for CASSVTGDNEKLFF.

V gene TRBV30 combines with J gene TRBJ2-7; 7 bases align to TRBD2. V trimming: 3 bases; J trimming: 4 bases; junction bases outside the gene matches: 6. The CDR3 is 13 residues long. Germline assignment: CDR1 GTSNPN and CDR2 SVGIG (reference sequence). The CDR3 protein is CAWRPGGPYEQYF. The CDR3 nucleotides are TGTGCCTGGAGGCCGGGGGGACCTTACGAGCAGTACTTC.

The rearrangement joins TRBV10-1 to TRBJ1-2; D is unclear. V was cut by 4 bases and J by 3 bases, with 9 bases left in between. The CDR3 contains 13 residues. CDR1 and CDR2 (germline): WNHNN, SYGVQD (reference sequence). CDR3 sequence: CASSATVDYGYTF. The DNA for the CDR3 is TGCGCCAGCAGTGCAACAGTCGACTATGGCTACACCTTC.

The rearrangement joins TRBV30 to TRBJ1-1; the D gene is possibly TRBD1 (5 bases). The CDR3 runs 13 residues. Germline assignment: CDR1 GTSNPN and CDR2 SVGIG (reference sequence). V was pared by 1 base and J by 10 bases, with 16 bases between. CDR3 in amino acids: CAWSARITGPAFF. In DNA, the CDR3 is TGTGCCTGGAGTGCCCGCATTACAGGCCCAGCTTTCTTT.

The gene calls are TRBV5-4 and TRBJ1-6; D not certain. Germline V gives CDR1 SGHNT, CDR2 YYREEE (reference sequence). V was clipped by 4 bases and J by 6 bases, with 14 bases between them. The CDR3 spans 15 residues. In DNA form, the CDR3 reads TGTGCCAGCAGCCCTGAGGTGAATTCTAATTCACCCCTCCACTTT. It yields the protein CASSPEVNSNSPLHF.

CDR3 in amino acids: CASRMGRGDTYGYTF. The CDR3 nucleotides read TGTGCCAGTAGGATGGGAAGGGGCGACACCTATGGCTACACCTTC. The chain has TRBV19 and TRBJ1-2, with TRBD1 as a possible D gene (5 bases). This CDR3 has 15 residues. The V gene's germline CDR1 is LNHDA and CDR2 SQIVND (reference sequence). Trimming pared 6 bases from V and 4 bases from J, leaving 18 bases between. Based on the CDR3 plus reference TRBV19 and TRBJ1-2, the full variable domain is DGGITQSPKYLFRKEGQNVTLSCEQNLNHDAMYWYRQDPGQGLRLIYYSQIVNDFQKGDIAEGYSVSREKKESFPLTVTSAQKNPTAFYLCASRMGRGDTYGYTFGSGTRLTVV.

The rearrangement joins TRBV7-3 to TRBJ2-2, with a tentative D call TRBD2 (5 bases). Germline-derived CDR1 and CDR2 are SGHTA and FQGTGA. The V gene lost 5 bases and the J gene lost 4 bases, with 11 bases spanning the gap. The CDR3 totals 14 residues. The CDR3: CASSVRGITGELFF. The CDR3 nucleotides are TGTGCCAGCAGCGTACGGGGTATCACCGGGGAGCTGTTTTTT.

This chain links TRBV11-2 with TRBJ2-3; 11 positions match TRBD2. Germline CDR1 reads SGHAT; CDR2 reads FQNNGV. Losses at the gene ends were 5 bases for V and 6 bases for J; bases not matched to a gene: 10. CDR3 length: 16 amino acids. As DNA, the CDR3 is TGTGCCAGCAGCCTGTTAGTAGCGGGGGGGAGGGATACGCAGTATTTT. Amino acids: CASSLLVAGGRDTQYF.

The rearrangement uses TRBV7-6 and TRBJ1-1; 7 bases map to TRBD1. CDR3 length: 14 amino acids. V lost 3 bases to trimming and J lost 6 bases; unmatched junction nucleotides: 7. CDR1 is SGHVS, CDR2 FNYEAQ, per germline. The CDR3 here is CASSFANRGAEAFF. The CDR3, as DNA: TGTGCCAGCAGCTTCGCAAACAGGGGCGCTGAAGCTTTCTTT. Full variable domain (outside the CDR3, taken from reference TRBV7-6 and TRBJ1-1): GAGVSQSPRYKVTKRGQDVALRCDPISGHVSLYWYRQALGQGPEFLTYFNYEAQQDKSGLPNDRFSAERPEGSISTLTIQRTEQRDSAMYRCASSFANRGAEAFFGQGTRLTVV.

The gene calls are TRBV2 and TRBJ2-2, with D possibly TRBD2 on 5 matching bases. Trimming removed 7 bases at V and 4 bases at J, with 16 bases between. Germline CDR1 is SNHLY and CDR2 is FYNNEI. This CDR3 spans 15 amino acids. CDR3 sequence: CASMQEGMGTGELFF. In nucleotides, the CDR3 is TGTGCCAGCATGCAAGAGGGTATGGGCACCGGGGAGCTGTTTTTT.

In its sample, this clone was seen once. V gene TRBV10-3 combines with J gene TRBJ1-4; weak D call: TRBD1 (5 bases). This CDR3 contains 13 residues. V was cut by 6 bases and J by 8 bases, with 13 bases left in between. Germline V gene data show CDR1 as ENHRY and CDR2 as SYGVKD. The DNA for the CDR3 is TGTGCCATCAGCGGGGACCGAGAGGAAAAACTGTTTTTT. This encodes CAISGDREEKLFF.

This clone appeared a single time. The chain recombines TRBV9 with TRBJ2-1; TRBD2 is a possible D gene (6 bases). The CDR3 loop spans 12 amino acids. Germline V gives CDR1 SGDLS, CDR2 YYNGEE. The V and J ends lost 4 bases and 16 bases respectively, with 18 bases between them. CDR3 DNA: TGTGCCAGCAGCCCAAGTCCGGGAGCACCATTCTTC. It encodes CASSPSPGAPFF.

This clone was counted a single time. The chain links TRBV9 to TRBJ2-3, with TRBD2 as a possible D gene (5 bases). Trimming cost V 0 bases and J 5 bases, with 10 bases left between them. The CDR3 consists of 14 residues. Germline CDR1 reads SGDLS; CDR2 reads YYNGEE. CDR3 DNA: TGTGCCAGCAGCGTAGACATCACTAGAGATACGCAGTATTTT. Translating gives CASSVDITRDTQYF.

The chain recombines TRBV5-1 with TRBJ2-3; possible D gene TRBD2, 6 bases. The CDR3 runs 17 residues. Germline CDR1 SGHRS, CDR2 YFSETQ. Deletions cut 2 bases from V and 0 bases from J, with 16 bases between. The CDR3: CASSLTPGALSTDTQYF. The CDR3 DNA follows: TGCGCCAGCAGCTTAACACCGGGAGCGTTAAGCACAGATACGCAGTATTTT.

This clone appeared once. This chain uses TRBV18 with TRBJ2-3, with a possible D match to TRBD2 (6 bases). V was shortened by 6 bases and J by 2 bases, with 18 bases between the two germline ends. Per the germline V gene, CDR1 is KGHSH and CDR2 is LQKENI. This CDR3 has 16 amino acids. CDR3 in DNA: TGTGCCAGCTCCCTGGTTCGGGGGACGAACACAGATACGCAGTATTTT. Translating gives CASSLVRGTNTDTQYF.

Comments on this clone: Other DNA sequences of this sample code for an identical CDR3. This rearrangement joins TRBV5-4 to TRBJ2-3; no reliable D call. Looked up from germline, CDR1 is SGHNT and CDR2 is YYREEE (reference sequence). This CDR3 has 12 amino acids. With 4 bases removed from V and 0 bases from J, the gap between germline ends came to 3 bases. Here the CDR3 reads CASSPSTDTQYF. As DNA, the CDR3 is TGTGCCAGCAGCCCCAGCACAGATACGCAGTATTTT.

This clone was observed a handful of times. This chain's CDR3 is CASSRIEEDTQYF. CDR3 bases: TGTGCCAGCAGTAGAATCGAAGAAGATACGCAGTATTTT. The chain recombines TRBV7-9 with TRBJ2-3; D is unresolved. The germline CDR1 and CDR2 sequences are SEHNR and FQNEAQ (reference sequence). The CDR3 loop spans 13 amino acids. V gave up 6 bases and J gave up 5 bases, with 12 bases separating them.

This chain uses TRBV4-2 with TRBJ2-7; 8 bases map to TRBD2. Germline CDR1 and CDR2: LGHNA and YNFKEQ. The CDR3 has 15 amino acids. With 0 bases clipped from V and 3 bases from J, the junction kept 4 bases outside the gene matches. CDR3 nucleotides: TGTGCCAGCAGCCAAGATGAAACTAGCGGCTACGAGCAGTACTTC. This encodes CASSQDETSGYEQYF.

Turning to this clone: One junction end does not reproduce the germline sequence, and a read error may be involved. The sample has other DNA sequences that encode this CDR3 too. V and J are TRBV5-1 and TRBJ2-1; 8 nucleotides agree with TRBD1. The CDR3 runs to 15 residues. Germline CDR1 SGHRS, CDR2 YFSETQ. CDR3 loop: CASSLGQGAYNEQFF. The CDR3 DNA reads TGCGCCAGCAGTTTGGGGCAGGGGGCATACAATGAGCAGTTCTTC. Based on the CDR3 plus reference TRBV5-1 and TRBJ2-1, the full variable domain is KAGVTQTPRYLIKTRGQQVTLSCSPISGHRSVSWYQQTPGQGLQFLFEYFSETQRNKGNFPGRFSGRQFSNSRSEMNVSTLELGDSALYLCASSLGQGAYNEQFFGPGTRLTVL.

This sequence joins TRBV5-4 and TRBJ2-5, with D possibly matching TRBD1 (6 bases). CDR1 and CDR2 from the germline V gene are SGHNT and YYREEE (reference sequence). Trimming cost V 4 bases and J 5 bases, with 18 bases left between them. The CDR3 loop spans 15 amino acids. DNA of the CDR3: TGTGCCAGCAGCCCGACAGGACCTCGCGGGGAGACCCAGTACTTC. As protein: CASSPTGPRGETQYF.

V gene TRBV7-2 combines with J gene TRBJ1-3; TRBD1 matches at 9 bases. The germline V gene has CDR1 SGHTA and CDR2 FQGNSA. V was clipped by 1 base and J by 2 bases; unmatched bases: 6. CDR3 length: 17 residues. The CDR3 bases are TGTGCCAGCAGCTTAGAGCGGACAGGGGTCCCTGGAAACACCATATATTTT. Its translation is CASSLERTGVPGNTIYF.

The chain joins TRBV30 to TRBJ1-1; D not resolved. Germline CDR1 and CDR2: GTSNPN and SVGIG (reference sequence). V was clipped by 7 bases and J by 4 bases, with 10 bases between them. This CDR3 is built from 11 residues. CDR3 bases: TGTGCCTACCGGGTCTTCACTGAAGCTTTCTTT. Encoded protein: CAYRVFTEAFF.

This chain links TRBV5-1 with TRBJ1-4, with unresolved D. The CDR3 totals 16 residues. In germline, CDR1 is SGHRS, CDR2 YFSETQ. V lost 4 bases, J lost 0 bases, and 13 bases lay in between. CDR3: CASSVSEFTTNEKLFF. CDR3 nucleotides: TGCGCCAGCAGCGTGTCGGAATTCACAACTAATGAAAAACTGTTTTTT.

The chain carries TRBV15 and TRBJ1-1; TRBD1 matches 9 bases. Germline lookup yields CDR1 LNHNV and CDR2 YYDKDF (reference sequence). CDR3 size: 15 residues. V shed 3 bases and J 4 bases; nucleotides not matched to a gene: 6. The chain's CDR3 is CATSRDRGRGTEAFF. The CDR3 DNA is TGTGCCACCAGCAGGGACAGGGGAAGAGGCACTGAAGCTTTCTTT.